Sequencing of this TCR beta chain was carried out in a study of CD8+ T cells in alopecia areata. Study as a whole: Severity scoring for treated patients was based on the percentage of affected scalp area.

As to treatment: oral pan-JAK inhibitor, 5-10 mg twice daily. The CDR3 extends over 14 amino acids. CDR1 and CDR2 from the germline V gene are MNHEY and SVGAGI. Unmatched junction bases numbered 3, after V lost 6 bases and J lost 2 bases. The sequencing template was cDNA reverse transcribed from extracted RNA. Some clones are missing from TCRdb's copy, which holds only in-frame ones; the method was immunoSEQ multiplex PCR. The sample holds 150,000 to 200,000 clones; about 53% are singletons and the top ten take 11%. The chain is built from TRBV6-5 and TRBJ2-3; 9 bases agree with TRBD1. This sequence was found in a human donor with alopecia areata. This sample comprised CD8+ T cells sorted from blood, obtained at week 24, from a patient treated with tofacitinib. DNA of the CDR3: TGTGCCAGCAGACAGGGGGCGGTCACAGATACGCAGTATTTT. Encoded protein: CASRQGAVTDTQYF.